These 25 T cell receptor beta chains share one sample of origin, sequenced in a study of T-cell memory formation after mild COVID-19. MiXCR, run by TCRdb on the 5' RACE reads, gives a single entry per CDR3 protein. Counted here are roughly 110,000 distinct CDR3 sequences, around an eighth occurring once; the ten biggest clones make up less than 45%. Source material: PBMCs or a T cell subset sorted from them (not recorded which). The receptors originated from a man between 18 and 35 years old who had mild COVID-19 (a few samples of this study predate the infection). Cell type and time point are not known.

This clonotype was detected only once. The V gene is TRBV10-3, the J gene TRBJ2-7; TRBD1 might be the D (7 bases). Deletions cut 4 bases from V and 3 bases from J, with 16 bases between. This CDR3 has 15 amino acids. Germline-derived CDR1 and CDR2 are ENHRY and SYGVKD. The CDR3 DNA reads TGTGCCATCAGTGGTGGAGGGGGACAGAACTACGAGCAGTACTTC. It codes for CAISGGGGQNYEQYF.

Only a few counts were recorded for this clonotype. This chain links TRBV4-1 with TRBJ2-7; the D is unclear. The length of the CDR3 is 13 residues. Germline assignment: CDR1 MGHRA and CDR2 YSYEKL. V lost 1 base and J 2 bases, leaving 6 bases between the germline ends. The CDR3 sequence is CASSQGGAYEQYF. The CDR3 DNA follows: TGCGCCAGCAGCCAAGGCGGAGCCTACGAGCAGTACTTC.

The sample holds many counts of this clonotype. This rearrangement joins TRBV20-1 to TRBJ2-3, with 10 bases lining up with TRBD2. The CDR3 totals 22 residues. Germline V gene sequence: CDR1 DFQATT, CDR2 SNEGSKA (reference sequence). Losses at the gene ends were 1 base for V and 2 bases for J; bases not matched to a gene: 24. The CDR3 sequence: CSARVSISSLSTSGYHTDTQYF. The CDR3 DNA sequence: TGCAGTGCTAGAGTATCGATCTCCTCTCTCTCGACTAGCGGGTATCACACAGATACGCAGTATTTT.

This clonotype was recorded many times. The chain couples TRBV12-3 or TRBV12-4 to TRBJ2-7; D is unresolved. CDR3 length equals 13 residues. V dropped 1 base and J dropped 2 bases, with 6 bases sitting between them. CDR3 residues: CASSLGVTYEQYV. The CDR3 DNA follows: TGTGCCAGCAGTTTAGGCGTGACCTACGAGCAGTACGTC.

This clonotype was counted only a few times. J is TRBJ2-3 and V is TRBV18; 11 bases agree with TRBD2. V shed 2 bases and J 6 bases; nucleotides not matched to a gene: 7. The CDR3 totals 16 residues. CDR1 is KGHSH, CDR2 LQKENI, per germline. CDR3 nucleotides: TGTGCCAGCTCACCATCAACTAGCGGGGGACCTGATACGCAGTATTTT. The encoded protein is CASSPSTSGGPDTQYF.

This clonotype has only a few counts. The V and J genes are TRBV27 and TRBJ1-1; possible D gene TRBD1, 6 bases. The length of the CDR3 is 15 residues. V lost 2 bases to trimming and J lost 3 bases, with 13 bases between them. Germline V lookup: CDR1 MNHEY, CDR2 SMNVEV (reference sequence). The CDR3 loop reads CASSLQGQLDTEAFF. In DNA form, the CDR3 reads TGTGCCAGCAGTTTACAGGGACAACTTGACACTGAAGCTTTCTTT.

The V call is TRBV6-2 or TRBV6-3, the J call TRBJ2-7; TRBD2 matches 8 bases. Looked up from germline, CDR1 is MNHEY and CDR2 is SVGEGT. The CDR3 consists of 13 residues. The ends lost 7 bases at V and 3 bases at J; junction bases unmatched: 5. CDR3 sequence (DNA): TGTGCCAGCATACATGCGGGGGGCTACGAGCAGTACGTC. This sequence encodes CASIHAGGYEQYV.

CDR3 DNA: TGCGCCAGCAGCCAAACCCAGGGGGCCGCGGCTGGCTACACCTTC. It translates to CASSQTQGAAAGYTF. The rearrangement uses TRBV4-1 and TRBJ1-2; 8 bases are shared with TRBD1. The CDR3 sequence is 15 residues long. The germline V gene has CDR1 MGHRA and CDR2 YSYEKL. V was clipped by 2 bases and J by 7 bases; unmatched bases: 9.

CDR3 sequence (DNA): TGCAGCGAAGGTCCGACAGATACGCAGTATTTT. This encodes CSEGPTDTQYF. The chain combines TRBV29-1 with TRBJ2-3; D gene unclear. The CDR3 extends over 11 amino acids. Trimming removed 7 bases from V and 3 bases from J, with 8 bases in between. Germline V gives CDR1 SQVTM, CDR2 ANQGSEA.

The sample holds a few counts of this clonotype. The chain recombines TRBV12-3 or TRBV12-4 with TRBJ2-1; D ambiguous. V was shortened by 6 bases and J by 8 bases, with 8 bases between the two germline ends. This CDR3 spans 11 amino acids. CDR3 nucleotides: TGTGCCAGCAGATCAACGCATGAGCAGTTCTTC. Residues: CASRSTHEQFF.

There are many counts of this clonotype. The chain joins TRBV19 to TRBJ2-7, with D perhaps TRBD1 (5 bases). V shed 8 bases and J shed 1 base, with 12 bases lying between them. This CDR3 region has 13 residues. From germline, CDR1 is LNHDA and CDR2 SQIVND (reference sequence). This CDR3 is CASGLTGSYEQYF. The CDR3 coding sequence is TGTGCCAGTGGCCTCACAGGTTCCTACGAGCAGTACTTC.

This chain joins TRBV11-2 and TRBJ2-5; 8 nucleotides line up with TRBD2. This CDR3 is built from 15 residues. Germline V CDR1 and CDR2: SGHAT, FQNNGV. V shed 5 bases, J shed 5 bases, and the junction held 10 bases outside the gene matches. CDR3 in DNA: TGTGCCAGCAGCCGTCCTGGGACTAGTGAGGAGACCCAGTACTTC. Amino acids: CASSRPGTSEETQYF.

This clonotype appeared a few times. The chain has TRBV4-1 and TRBJ2-5; no firm D call. CDR1 and CDR2 from the germline V gene are MGHRA and YSYEKL. Trimming cost V 0 bases and J 5 bases, with 10 bases left between them. The CDR3 runs to 14 residues. The CDR3 is CASSQESSLETQYF. The CDR3 DNA reads as TGCGCCAGCAGCCAAGAATCTAGTCTGGAGACCCAGTACTTC.

This chain connects TRBV5-6 to TRBJ2-3, with 7 bases fitting TRBD1. V lost 3 bases, J lost 4 bases, and 8 bases stayed unmatched. Germline V CDR1 and CDR2: SGHDT, YYEEEE. This CDR3 is 15 amino acids long. The CDR3 loop reads CASSWGRTGSDTQYF. The DNA for the CDR3 is TGTGCCAGCAGCTGGGGAAGGACAGGATCAGATACGCAGTATTTT. The variable domain in full, completed from reference TRBV5-6 and TRBJ2-3, reads DAGVTQSPTHLIKTRGQQVTLRCSPKSGHDTVSWYQQALGQGPQFIFQYYEEEERQRGNFPDRFSGHQFPNYSSELNVNALLLGDSALYLCASSWGRTGSDTQYFGPGTRLTVL.

The rearrangement uses TRBV14 and TRBJ2-5; D gene ambiguous. Germline loops: CDR1 SGHDN, CDR2 FVKESK. V was pared by 3 bases and J by 4 bases, with 18 bases between. This CDR3 has 16 residues. In DNA, the CDR3 is TGTGCCAGCAGCCAGCGTTGGGGTAGTTTGCTAGAGACCCAGTACTTC. Protein: CASSQRWGSLLETQYF.

CDR3: CASSLGGSYSYNSPLHF. The CDR3 bases are TGTGCCAGCAGCTTAGGGGGGTCTTACTCCTATAATTCACCCCTCCACTTT. The chain combines TRBV7-2 with TRBJ1-6; a possible D gene is TRBD1 (5 bases). Germline CDR1 is SGHTA and CDR2 is FQGNSA. Trimming left V 1 base short and J 0 bases short, with 10 bases between. The CDR3 covers 17 residues.

This clonotype was recorded at least ten times. The J gene is TRBJ2-3, the V gene TRBV6-5; 13 bases align to TRBD2. The length of the CDR3 is 16 residues. The V gene's germline CDR1 is MNHEY and CDR2 SVGAGI. V lost 4 bases, J lost 4 bases, and 5 bases stayed unmatched. DNA for the CDR3: TGTGCCAGCAGTTGGGGACTAGCGGGGATCGCAGATACGCAGTATTTT. It is translated as CASSWGLAGIADTQYF.

The table lists this clonotype with a few counts. The V and J genes are TRBV6-5 and TRBJ2-1; TRBD1 might be the D (6 bases). Between the trimmed V and J ends, which lost 5 bases and 8 bases, there was a span of 13 bases. The CDR3 is 13 amino acids. Germline CDR1 MNHEY, CDR2 SVGAGI. The CDR3 region has the DNA TGTGCCAGCAGTAGGGGGTGGTTGGATGAGCAGTTCTTC. This codes for CASSRGWLDEQFF.

J is TRBJ2-2 and V is TRBV6-5; D is ambiguous. V lost 2 bases and J lost 3, with 7 bases in between. The germline gives CDR1 MNHEY, CDR2 SVGAGI. This CDR3 comprises 14 residues. The CDR3 sequence: CASSYGDHTGELFF. The DNA of the CDR3 is TGTGCCAGCAGTTACGGGGATCACACCGGGGAGCTGTTTTTT.

V and J are TRBV11-2 and TRBJ2-7, with D unresolved. The CDR3 spans 13 residues. Germline CDR1 is SGHAT and CDR2 is FQNNGV. V was pared by 1 base and J by 7 bases, with 11 bases between. This chain's CDR3 is CASSLGAAWEQYV. CDR3 DNA sequence: TGTGCCAGCAGCTTAGGGGCAGCGTGGGAGCAGTACGTC.

This clonotype was recorded many times. The chain recombines TRBV20-1 with TRBJ2-1; 12 bases line up with TRBD2. Germline loops: CDR1 DFQATT, CDR2 SNEGSKA (reference sequence). The CDR3 has 19 residues. Trimming at V came to 4 bases and at J to 0 bases, leaving 13 bases not matched to a gene. CDR3 loop: CSATASGGAEKSSYNEQFF. The CDR3 DNA reads TGCAGTGCTACGGCTAGCGGGGGGGCCGAGAAGAGCTCCTACAATGAGCAGTTCTTC.

This chain links TRBV2 with TRBJ2-7; 7 positions agree with TRBD1. The V and J ends lost 6 bases and 8 bases, in that order; junction bases with no gene match: 13. The CDR3 extends over 14 amino acids. CDR1 and CDR2 (germline): SNHLY, FYNNEI. The CDR3 region has the DNA TGTGCCAGCAGCCTAGACAGGGATCTTAAAAAGCAGTACTTC. It codes for CASSLDRDLKKQYF. The full variable domain, its missing parts supplied by reference TRBV2 and TRBJ2-7, is EPEVTQTPSHQVTQMGQEVILRCVPISNHLYFYWYRQILGQKVEFLVSFYNNEISEKSEIFDDQFSVERPDGSNFTLKIRSTKLEDSAMYFCASSLDRDLKKQYFGPGTRLTVT.

This clonotype was seen ten or more times. The rearrangement uses TRBV5-1 and TRBJ2-7; D gene ambiguous. Between the trimmed V and J ends, which lost 0 bases and 5 bases, there was a span of 9 bases. Germline V gene sequence: CDR1 SGHRS, CDR2 YFSETQ. This CDR3 spans 13 amino acids. CDR3 sequence reads: CASSLEIPDEQYF. The CDR3 bases are TGCGCCAGCAGCTTGGAAATACCGGACGAGCAGTACTTC.

This chain links TRBV29-1 with TRBJ2-6, with 8 nucleotides matching TRBD1. V gave up 6 bases and J gave up 0 bases; unmatched junction bases: 10. The CDR3 extends over 17 amino acids. Germline V gene sequence: CDR1 SQVTM, CDR2 ANQGSEA. CDR3 protein: CSVETGGKLSGANVLTF. As DNA, the CDR3 is TGCAGCGTAGAAACAGGGGGTAAACTCTCTGGGGCCAACGTCCTGACTTTC.

V is TRBV2 and J is TRBJ2-1, with 7 bases fitting TRBD1. The CDR3 has 15 residues. Germline trimming cut 6 bases from V and 6 bases from J; bases unmatched to any gene: 11. Per the germline V gene, CDR1 is SNHLY and CDR2 is FYNNEI. The CDR3 sequence is CASSPPQGDGNEQFF. CDR3 sequence (DNA): TGTGCCAGCAGCCCCCCCCAGGGGGATGGCAATGAGCAGTTCTTC.